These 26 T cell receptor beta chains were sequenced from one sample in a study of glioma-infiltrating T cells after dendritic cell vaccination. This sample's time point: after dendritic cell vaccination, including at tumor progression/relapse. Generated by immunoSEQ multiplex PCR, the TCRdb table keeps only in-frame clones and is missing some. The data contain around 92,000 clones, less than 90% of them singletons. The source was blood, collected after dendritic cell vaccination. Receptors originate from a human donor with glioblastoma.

The CDR3 loop is CASSEGTRLTDTQYF. The CDR3 DNA reads TGTGCCAGCAGTGAAGGGACAAGACTTACAGATACGCAGTATTTT. The rearrangement joins TRBV6-4 to TRBJ2-3; TRBD1 is a possible D gene (6 bases). Trimming took 3 bases from V and 3 from J, leaving 13 bases between them. This CDR3 has 15 residues. Germline V gene sequence: CDR1 MRHNA, CDR2 SNTAGT.

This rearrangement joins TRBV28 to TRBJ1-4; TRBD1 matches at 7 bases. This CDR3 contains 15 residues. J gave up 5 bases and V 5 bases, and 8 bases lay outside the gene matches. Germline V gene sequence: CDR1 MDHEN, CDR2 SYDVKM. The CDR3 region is CASSVVTGPNEKLFF. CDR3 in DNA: TGTGCCAGCAGTGTTGTGACAGGGCCGAATGAAAAACTGTTTTTT.

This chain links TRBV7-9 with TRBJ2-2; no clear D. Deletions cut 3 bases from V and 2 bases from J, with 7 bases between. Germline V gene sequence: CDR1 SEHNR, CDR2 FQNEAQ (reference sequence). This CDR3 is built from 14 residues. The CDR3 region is CASSLSKNTGELFF. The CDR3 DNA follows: TGTGCCAGCAGCTTGTCCAAAAACACCGGGGAGCTGTTTTTT.

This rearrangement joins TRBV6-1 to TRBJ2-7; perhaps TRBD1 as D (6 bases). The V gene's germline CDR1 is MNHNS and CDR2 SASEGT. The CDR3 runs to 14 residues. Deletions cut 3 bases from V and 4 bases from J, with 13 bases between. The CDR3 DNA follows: TGTGCCAGCAGTGAGGCCAGGGGCGGGTACGAGCAGTACTTC. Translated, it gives CASSEARGGYEQYF.

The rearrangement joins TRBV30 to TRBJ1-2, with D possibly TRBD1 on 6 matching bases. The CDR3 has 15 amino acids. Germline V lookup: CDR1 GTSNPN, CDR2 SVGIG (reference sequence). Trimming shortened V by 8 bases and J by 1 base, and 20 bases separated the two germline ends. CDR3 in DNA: TGTGCCCGCACACCATTGGGACACCTTAACTATGGCTACACCTTC. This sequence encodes CARTPLGHLNYGYTF.

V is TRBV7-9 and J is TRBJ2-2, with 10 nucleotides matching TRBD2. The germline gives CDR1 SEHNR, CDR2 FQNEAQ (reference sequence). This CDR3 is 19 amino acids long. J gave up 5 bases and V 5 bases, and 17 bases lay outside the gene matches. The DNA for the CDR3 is TGTGCCAGCAGCCCCCGCCCCGGGGTAGCGGGAGGTAGGACCGGGGAGCTGTTTTTT. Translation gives CASSPRPGVAGGRTGELFF. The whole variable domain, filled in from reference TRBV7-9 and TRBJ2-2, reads DTGVSQNPRHKITKRGQNVTFRCDPISEHNRLYWYRQTLGQGPEFLTYFQNEAQLEKSRLLSDRFSAERPKGSFSTLEIQRTEQGDSAMYLCASSPRPGVAGGRTGELFFGEGSRLTVL.

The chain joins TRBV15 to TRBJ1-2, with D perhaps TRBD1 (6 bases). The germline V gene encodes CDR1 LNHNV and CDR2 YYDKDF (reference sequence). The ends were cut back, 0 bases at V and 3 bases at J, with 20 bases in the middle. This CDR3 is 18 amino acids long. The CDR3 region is CATSRDGIPIGQYYGYTF. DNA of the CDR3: TGTGCCACCAGCAGAGACGGAATCCCCATCGGACAGTACTATGGCTACACCTTC.

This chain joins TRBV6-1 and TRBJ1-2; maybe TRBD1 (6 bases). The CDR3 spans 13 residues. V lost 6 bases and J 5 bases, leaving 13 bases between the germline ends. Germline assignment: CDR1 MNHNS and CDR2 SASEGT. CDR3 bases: TGTGCCAGCAGGGAGACAGGATTATATGGCTACACCTTC. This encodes CASRETGLYGYTF.

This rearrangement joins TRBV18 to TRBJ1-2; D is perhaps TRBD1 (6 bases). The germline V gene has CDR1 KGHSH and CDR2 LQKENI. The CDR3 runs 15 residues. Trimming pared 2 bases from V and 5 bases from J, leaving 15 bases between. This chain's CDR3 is CASSPGARDTYGYTF. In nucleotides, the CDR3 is TGTGCCAGCTCACCAGGGGCTCGGGACACTTATGGCTACACCTTC.

Here the CDR3 reads CASSGHGRGANVLTF. DNA for the CDR3: TGTGCCAGTAGTGGACATGGCCGTGGGGCCAACGTCCTGACTTTC. The gene calls are TRBV19 and TRBJ2-6; a weak D match, TRBD1 (5 bases). In germline, CDR1 is LNHDA, CDR2 SQIVND (reference sequence). CDR3 length equals 15 residues. V gave up 5 bases and J gave up 3 bases, with 11 bases separating them. Full variable domain (rest looked up from reference TRBV19 and TRBJ2-6): DGGITQSPKYLFRKEGQNVTLSCEQNLNHDAMYWYRQDPGQGLRLIYYSQIVNDFQKGDIAEGYSVSREKKESFPLTVTSAQKNPTAFYLCASSGHGRGANVLTFGAGSRLTVL.

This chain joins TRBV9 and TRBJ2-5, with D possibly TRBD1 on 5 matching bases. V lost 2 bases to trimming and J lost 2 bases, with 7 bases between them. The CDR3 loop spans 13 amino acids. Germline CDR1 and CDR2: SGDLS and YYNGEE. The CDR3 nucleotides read TGTGCCAGCAGCGTCCGACAGCAAGAGACCCAGTACTTC. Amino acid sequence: CASSVRQQETQYF. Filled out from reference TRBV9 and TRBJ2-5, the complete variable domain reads DSGVTQTPKHLITATGQRVTLRCSPRSGDLSVYWYQQSLDQGLQFLIQYYNGEERAKGNILERFSAQQFPDLHSELNLSSLELGDSALYFCASSVRQQETQYFGPGTRLLVL.

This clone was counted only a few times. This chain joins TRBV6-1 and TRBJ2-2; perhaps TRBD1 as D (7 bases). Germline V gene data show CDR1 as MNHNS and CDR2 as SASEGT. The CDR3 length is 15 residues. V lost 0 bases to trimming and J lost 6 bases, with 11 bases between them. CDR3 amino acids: CASSEAARGAGELFF. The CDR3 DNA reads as TGTGCCAGCAGTGAAGCGGCCAGGGGGGCCGGGGAGCTGTTTTTT.

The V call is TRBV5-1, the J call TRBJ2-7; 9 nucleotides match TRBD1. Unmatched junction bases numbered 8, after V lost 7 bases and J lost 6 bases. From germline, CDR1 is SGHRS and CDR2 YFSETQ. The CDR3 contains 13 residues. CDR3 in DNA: TGCGCCAGCTCCTACGGGACAGGGCGCGAGCAGTACTTC. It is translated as CASSYGTGREQYF.

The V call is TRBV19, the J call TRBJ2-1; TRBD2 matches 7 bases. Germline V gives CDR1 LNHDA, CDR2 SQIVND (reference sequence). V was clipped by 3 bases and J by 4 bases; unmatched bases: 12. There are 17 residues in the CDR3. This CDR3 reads CASSMYLLREQYNEQFF. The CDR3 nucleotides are TGTGCCAGTAGTATGTACCTCTTGCGGGAGCAGTACAATGAGCAGTTCTTC.

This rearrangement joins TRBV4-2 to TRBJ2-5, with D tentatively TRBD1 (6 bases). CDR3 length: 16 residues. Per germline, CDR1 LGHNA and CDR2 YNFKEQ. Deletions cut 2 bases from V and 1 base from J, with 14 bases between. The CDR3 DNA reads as TGTGCCAGCAGCCAAAATCGAGGGGGACCCCAAGAGACCCAGTACTTC. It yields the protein CASSQNRGGPQETQYF.

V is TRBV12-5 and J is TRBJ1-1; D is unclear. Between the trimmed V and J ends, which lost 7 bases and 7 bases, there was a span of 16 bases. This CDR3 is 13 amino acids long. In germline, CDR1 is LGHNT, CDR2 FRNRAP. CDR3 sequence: CASVSLPGHEAFF. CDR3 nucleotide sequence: TGTGCTAGTGTTTCTCTCCCGGGTCATGAAGCTTTCTTT.

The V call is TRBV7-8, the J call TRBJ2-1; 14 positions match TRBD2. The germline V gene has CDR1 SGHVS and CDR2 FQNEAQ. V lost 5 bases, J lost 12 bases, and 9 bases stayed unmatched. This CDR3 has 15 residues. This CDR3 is CASSPRLAGGLGQFF. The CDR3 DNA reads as TGTGCCAGCAGCCCCAGACTAGCGGGGGGGCTAGGGCAGTTCTTC. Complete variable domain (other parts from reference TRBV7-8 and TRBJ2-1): GAGVSQSPRYKVAKRGQDVALRCDPISGHVSLFWYQQALGQGPEFLTYFQNEAQLDKSGLPSDRFFAERPEGSVSTLKIQRTQQEDSAVYLCASSPRLAGGLGQFFGPGTRLTVL.

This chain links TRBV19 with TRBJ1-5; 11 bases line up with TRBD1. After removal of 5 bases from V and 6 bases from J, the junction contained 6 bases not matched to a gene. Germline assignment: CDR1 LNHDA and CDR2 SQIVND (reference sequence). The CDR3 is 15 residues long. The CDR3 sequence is CASSSRDRGGQPQHF. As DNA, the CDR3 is TGTGCCAGTAGTTCCCGGGACAGGGGGGGTCAGCCCCAGCATTTT.

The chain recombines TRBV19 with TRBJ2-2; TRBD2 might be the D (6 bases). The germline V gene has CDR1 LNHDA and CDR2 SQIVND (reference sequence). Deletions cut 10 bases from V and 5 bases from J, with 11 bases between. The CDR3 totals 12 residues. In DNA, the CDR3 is TGTGCCACCCGGGACTCGACCGGGGAGCTGTTTTTT. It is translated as CATRDSTGELFF.

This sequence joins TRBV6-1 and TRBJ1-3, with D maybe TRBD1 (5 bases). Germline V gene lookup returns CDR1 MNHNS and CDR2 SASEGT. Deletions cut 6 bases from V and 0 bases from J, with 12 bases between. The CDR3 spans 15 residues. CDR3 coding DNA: TGTGCCAGCAGCGCCACAGGAAACTCTGGAAACACCATATATTTT. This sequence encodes CASSATGNSGNTIYF.

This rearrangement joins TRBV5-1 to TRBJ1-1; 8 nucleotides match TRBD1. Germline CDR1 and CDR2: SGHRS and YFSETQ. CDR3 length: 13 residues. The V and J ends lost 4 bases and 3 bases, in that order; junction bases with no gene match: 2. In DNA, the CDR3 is TGCGCCAGCAGCCCGACAGGGGACACTGAAGCTTTCTTT. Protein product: CASSPTGDTEAFF.

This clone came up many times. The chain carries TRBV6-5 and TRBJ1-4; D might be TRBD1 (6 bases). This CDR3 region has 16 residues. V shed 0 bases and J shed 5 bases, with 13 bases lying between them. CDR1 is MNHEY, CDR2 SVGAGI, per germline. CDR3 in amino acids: CASSYSMWTANEKLFF. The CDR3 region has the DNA TGTGCCAGCAGTTACTCGATGTGGACAGCGAATGAAAAACTGTTTTTT.

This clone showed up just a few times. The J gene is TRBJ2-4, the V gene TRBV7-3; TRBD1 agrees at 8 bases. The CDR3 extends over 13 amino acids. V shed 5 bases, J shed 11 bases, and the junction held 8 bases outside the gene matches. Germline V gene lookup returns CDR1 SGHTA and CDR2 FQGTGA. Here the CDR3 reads CASSPRQGAFQYF. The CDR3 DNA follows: TGTGCCAGCAGCCCCCGCCAGGGGGCGTTTCAGTACTTC. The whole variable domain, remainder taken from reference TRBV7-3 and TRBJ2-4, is GAGVSQTPSNKVTEKGKYVELRCDPISGHTALYWYRQSLGQGPEFLIYFQGTGAADDSGLPNDRFFAVRPEGSVSTLKIQRTERGDSAVYLCASSPRQGAFQYFGAGTRLSVL.

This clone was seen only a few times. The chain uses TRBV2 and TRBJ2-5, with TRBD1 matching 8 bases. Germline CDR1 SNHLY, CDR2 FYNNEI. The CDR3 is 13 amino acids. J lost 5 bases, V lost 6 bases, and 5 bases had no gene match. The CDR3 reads CASSGQGDETQYF. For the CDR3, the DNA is TGTGCCAGCAGCGGACAGGGCGACGAGACCCAGTACTTC.

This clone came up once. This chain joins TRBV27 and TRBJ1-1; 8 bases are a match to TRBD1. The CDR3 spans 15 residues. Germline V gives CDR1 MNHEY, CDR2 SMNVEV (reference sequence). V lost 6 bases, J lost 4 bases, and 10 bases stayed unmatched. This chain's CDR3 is CASRPHRGTGTEAFF. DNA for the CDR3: TGTGCCAGCAGACCCCACAGGGGGACGGGCACTGAAGCTTTCTTT.

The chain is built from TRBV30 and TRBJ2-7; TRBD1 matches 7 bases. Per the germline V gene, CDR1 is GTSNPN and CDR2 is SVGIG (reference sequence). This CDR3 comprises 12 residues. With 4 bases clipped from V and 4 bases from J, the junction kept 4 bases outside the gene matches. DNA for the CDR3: TGTGCCTGGACAGGGGGTGGTTACGAGCAGTACTTC. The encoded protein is CAWTGGGYEQYF. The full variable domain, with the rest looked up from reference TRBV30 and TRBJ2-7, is SQTIHQWPATLVQPVGSPLSLECTVEGTSNPNLYWYRQAAGRGLQLLFYSVGIGQISSEVPQNLSASRPQDRQFILSSKKLLLSDSGFYLCAWTGGGYEQYFGPGTRLTVT.